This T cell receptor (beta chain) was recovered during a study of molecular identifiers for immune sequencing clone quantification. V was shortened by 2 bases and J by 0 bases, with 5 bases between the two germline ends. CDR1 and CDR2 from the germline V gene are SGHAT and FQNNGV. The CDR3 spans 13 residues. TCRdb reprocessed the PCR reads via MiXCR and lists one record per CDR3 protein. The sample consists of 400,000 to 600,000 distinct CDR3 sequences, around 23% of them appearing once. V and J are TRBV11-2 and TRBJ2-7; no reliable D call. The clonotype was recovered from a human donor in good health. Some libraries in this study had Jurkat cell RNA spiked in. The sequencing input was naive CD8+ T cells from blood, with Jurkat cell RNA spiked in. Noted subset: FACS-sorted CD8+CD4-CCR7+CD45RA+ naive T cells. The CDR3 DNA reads TGTGCCAGCAGCTTACGGCACTCCTACGAGCAGTACTTC. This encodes CASSLRHSYEQYF.